This T cell receptor (beta chain) was documented in a study of regulatory T cells in long-lasting Graves disease. Arm-PCR of CDR3 regions and iRepertoire HTBI primers were the basis on which TCR beta libraries were built. From the multiplex PCR reads, TCRdb called clonotypes with MiXCR, one entry per CDR3 protein. The repertoire includes over 350,000 distinct CDR3 sequences, approximately 14% of them detected once, and approximately 15% sits in the top ten. CDR1 is GTSNPN, CDR2 SVGIG, per germline (reference sequence). V was clipped by 2 bases and J by 3 bases; unmatched bases: 13. The CDR3 is 17 residues long. Specified time point: newly diagnosed GD, antithyroid drugs for less than 3 months. RNA from PBMCs was the source of the TCR library. The same specimen was also included in a second study, on T cells in Graves' hyperthyroidism and ophthalmopathy.

The source of this sequence is a woman aged 50 to 65 with Graves disease. The chain is built from TRBV30 and TRBJ1-5; 7 bases are shared with TRBD1. The specimen comprised peripheral blood mononuclear cells (PBMCs), sampled at new diagnosis, from a patient treated with antithyroid drugs. The CDR3 sequence is CAWSSHRDRGYNQPQHF. DNA for the CDR3: TGTGCCTGGAGTTCCCACCGGGACAGAGGTTACAATCAGCCCCAGCATTTT.